This T cell receptor (beta chain) is drawn from a study of T cell responses to AZD1222 COVID-19 vaccine. Whole-study context: Pooling of second doses given at about 4 or about 12 weeks was done.

Study observations and caveats: Spike-specific TCR breadth and depth grew following two AZD1222 doses. Baseline testing showed seropositivity in only 6 or 7 AZD1222 recipients.

Trimming shortened V by 5 bases and J by 4 bases, and 14 bases separated the two germline ends. The germline V gene has CDR1 SGHAT and CDR2 FQNNGV. There are 14 residues in the CDR3. TCRdb keeps only in-frame clones here, not all; method: immunoSEQ multiplex PCR. The table shows roughly 150,000 clones, with roughly 92% occurring only once. Remarks on this clone: Its antigen is as yet unknown.

The sequencing here drew on peripheral blood, taken on day 0 of AZD1222 vaccination. The chain has TRBV11-2 and TRBJ1-2, with a tentative D call TRBD1 (5 bases). The TCR sequence derives from an adult in good health. The CDR3 is CASSLPGWPYGYTF. In DNA, the CDR3 is TGTGCCAGCAGCCTCCCAGGGTGGCCCTATGGCTACACCTTC. Full variable domain (remainder filled in from reference TRBV11-2 and TRBJ1-2): EAGVAQSPRYKIIEKRQSVAFWCNPISGHATLYWYQQILGQGPKLLIQFQNNGVVDDSQLPKDRFSAERLKGVDSTLKIQPAKLEDSAVYLCASSLPGWPYGYTFGSGTRLTVV.